The rows below give T cell receptor beta chains drawn from one sample of a study of regulatory T cells in long-lasting Graves disease. TCRdb independently ran MiXCR on the multiplex PCR reads; one entry per CDR3 protein. In the table there are under 250,000 distinct CDR3 sequences, 20% to 25% of which are singletons. Specimen: peripheral blood mononuclear cells (PBMCs), collected at new diagnosis, from a patient treated with antithyroid drugs. Receptor source: a female donor with Graves disease. CDR3s leave out the opening cysteine and the closing phenylalanine or tryptophan. Each record gives: clone size, J gene, V gene, CDR3 protein. Size is omitted from some rows. Given values are once, few, many or a class for expanded clones.

-,TRBJ2-7,TRBV7-9,ASSLSSGTRTYEQY
-,TRBJ2-2,TRBV14,ASRGLAYTGELF
many,TRBJ1-5,TRBV5-1,ASSPRSGQPQH
many,TRBJ2-7,TRBV7-9,ASSRDRYEQY
many,TRBJ1-4,TRBV19,ASNPQGGVDEKLF
many,TRBJ2-1,TRBV2,ASRPGLEYNEQF
-,TRBJ1-2,TRBV5-6,ASRPTAVYYGYT
many,TRBJ2-7,TRBV10-1,ASSDSGRTSYEQY
many,TRBJ2-7,TRBV7-2,ASSSRSGQGGEQY
-,TRBJ2-2,TRBV9,ASSVLGRDGPGELF
many,TRBJ1-5,TRBV7-2,ASSPYKDYNQPQH
many,TRBJ2-2,TRBV6-2/TRBV6-3,ASSLLSANTGELF
many,TRBJ2-7,TRBV3-1,ASSQQNLRLAATYEQY
many,TRBJ2-7,TRBV7-9,ASSPRMAGGAYEQY
many,TRBJ2-2,TRBV5-6,ASSSYHGRTGELF
-,TRBJ2-5,TRBV6-2/TRBV6-3,ATDDREGQETQY
many,TRBJ1-5,TRBV18,ASSPGQGADQPQH
many,TRBJ2-2,TRBV7-2,ASSLRQGTGTGELF
many,TRBJ2-2,TRBV20-1,SARDPGGIDTGELF
-,TRBJ1-2,TRBV3-1,ASSQDGGPSLVYGYT
many,TRBJ2-1,TRBV12-3/TRBV12-4,ASGLARDVEQF
many,TRBJ2-3,TRBV7-2,ASSSASGGAADTQY